These T cell receptor beta chains were read from a single sample in a study of CXCR3-negative and CXCR3-positive naive CD8 T cells. TCRdb re-called the 5' RACE reads and gives one entry per CDR3 protein, without DNA. The sample table includes 150,000 or so distinct CDR3 sequences. The sequencing sample was made of naive CXCR3+ CD8+ T cells from blood. The receptor set was obtained from a human donor in good health. Some clones in this sample may be carry-over from other donors' samples. Each CDR3 is given with its conserved first and last residue.

V	J	length	CDR3
TRBV7-9	TRBJ1-4	15	CASSLLWDYNEKLFF
TRBV29-1	TRBJ2-5	15	CSASGTAFSGETQYF
TRBV5-1	TRBJ1-5	15	CASRPGYYSNQPQHF
TRBV9	TRBJ2-1	13	CASSVDQYNEQFF
TRBV7-2	TRBJ2-1	14	CASSYRYLYNEQFF
TRBV7-3	TRBJ2-2	15	CASSSLAGYAGELFF
TRBV25-1	TRBJ1-2	13	CASSETDNYGYTF
TRBV12-3/TRBV12-4	TRBJ1-4	14	CASSWDRGREKLFF
TRBV5-5	TRBJ1-1	15	CASRNDRGADTEAFF
TRBV5-1	TRBJ1-1	16	CASSLADNRANTEAFF
TRBV28	TRBJ2-5	15	CASSAYLAGAETQYF
TRBV5-6	TRBJ2-3	13	CASTPPAADTQYF
TRBV29-1	TRBJ2-7	13	CSVVAGGSYEQYF
TRBV4-1	TRBJ2-2	14	CASSQAGTTGELFF
TRBV20-1	TRBJ1-4	13	CSGEGPANEKLFF
TRBV7-3	TRBJ1-2	16	CASSSRTGGSQYGYTF
TRBV4-1	TRBJ1-2	15	CASSQGTGASYGYTF
TRBV5-1	TRBJ2-7	16	CASSFSPGQGSYEQYF
TRBV7-9	TRBJ1-5	13	CASSSTGIQPQHF
TRBV9	TRBJ1-4	15	CASSAWDRGNEKLFF
TRBV29-1	TRBJ2-3	13	CSVPRDNTDTQYF
TRBV20-1	TRBJ2-1	13	CSAEQPVYNEQFF
TRBV6-1	TRBJ2-7	14	CASSEYLQVVEQYF
TRBV5-1	TRBJ2-4	13	CASSLAGGSIQYF
TRBV28	TRBJ1-1	14	CASSLLGQYTEAFF
TRBV29-1	TRBJ1-5	14	CSVVAREDNQPQHF
TRBV5-5	TRBJ1-4	13	CASSSKSNEKLFF
TRBV4-1	TRBJ2-7	13	CASSHQQGREQYF
TRBV11-2	TRBJ2-7	19	CASSLGAFSGQGFRYEQYF
TRBV20-1	TRBJ2-5	17	CSARDRLAGGPGETQYF
TRBV19	TRBJ2-5	14	CASSKGLELETQYF
TRBV7-6	TRBJ2-3	15	CASSLAASRPDTQYF
TRBV27	TRBJ1-1	14	CASSLDGLNTEAFF
TRBV7-9	TRBJ2-1	12	CASSFPGNEQFF
TRBV7-2	TRBJ2-1	17	CASSYQVELIPNNEQFF
TRBV14	TRBJ1-1	17	CASSQDPGSPASTEAFF
TRBV29-1	TRBJ2-7	12	CSAGTGDYEQYF
TRBV13	TRBJ2-2	17	CASSLGTGPDHTGELFF
TRBV7-2	TRBJ2-7	14	CASSLGLGNYEQYF
TRBV11-2	TRBJ2-7	17	CASSLDIPTRGLYEQYF
TRBV15	TRBJ2-1	12	CATSTGAHEQFF
TRBV12-3/TRBV12-4	TRBJ2-7	13	CASSPIDNYEQYF
TRBV28	TRBJ2-3	16	CASSLIQGQGTDTQYF
TRBV28	TRBJ2-7	14	CASSLTVSSYEQYF
TRBV27	TRBJ2-1	15	CASSSGLAGANEQFF
TRBV7-3	TRBJ2-6	18	CASSPVGFLLSGANVLTF
TRBV7-9	TRBJ2-4	16	CASSPPGPGAKNIQYF
TRBV18	TRBJ2-2	17	CASSPVEGWGLAEELFF
TRBV7-9	TRBJ2-1	19	CASSLGVGHYSSSYNEQFF
TRBV18	TRBJ2-7	18	CASSPLTSGRASDYEQYF
TRBV13	TRBJ1-1	17	CASSLTEVGARFTEAFF
TRBV20-1	TRBJ1-1	21	CSAILGYFCAISAGANTEAFF
TRBV15	TRBJ2-1	14	CATSKVHTYNEQFF
TRBV7-9	TRBJ1-2	15	CASRSGRPANYGYTF
TRBV7-9	TRBJ2-1	17	CASSSNPVLAGGNEQFF
TRBV28	TRBJ2-7	15	CASSLVAELYNEQFF
TRBV12-5	TRBJ2-1	17	CASGLEVGIYPYNEQFF
TRBV7-3	TRBJ1-1	15	CASSQAQGVNTEAFF